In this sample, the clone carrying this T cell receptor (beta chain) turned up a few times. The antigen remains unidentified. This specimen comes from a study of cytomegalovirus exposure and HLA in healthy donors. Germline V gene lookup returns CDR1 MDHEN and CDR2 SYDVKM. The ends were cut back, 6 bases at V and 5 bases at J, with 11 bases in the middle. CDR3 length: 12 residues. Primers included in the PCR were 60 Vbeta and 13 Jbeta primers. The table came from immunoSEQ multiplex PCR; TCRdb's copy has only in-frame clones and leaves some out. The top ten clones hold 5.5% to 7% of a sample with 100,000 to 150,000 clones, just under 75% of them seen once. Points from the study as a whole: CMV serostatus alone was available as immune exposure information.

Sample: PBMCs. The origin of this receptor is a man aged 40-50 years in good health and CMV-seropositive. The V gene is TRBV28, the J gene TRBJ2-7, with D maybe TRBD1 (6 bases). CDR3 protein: CASSNRAHEQYF. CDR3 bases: TGTGCCAGCAGCAACAGGGCCCACGAGCAGTACTTC.